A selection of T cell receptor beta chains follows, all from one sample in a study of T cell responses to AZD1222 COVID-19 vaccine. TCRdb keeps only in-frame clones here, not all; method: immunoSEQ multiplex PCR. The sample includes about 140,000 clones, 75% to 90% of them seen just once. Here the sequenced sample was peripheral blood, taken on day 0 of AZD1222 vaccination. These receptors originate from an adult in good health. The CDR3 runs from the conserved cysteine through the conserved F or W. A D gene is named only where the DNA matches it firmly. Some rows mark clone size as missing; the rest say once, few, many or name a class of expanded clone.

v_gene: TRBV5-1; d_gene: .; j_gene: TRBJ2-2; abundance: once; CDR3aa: CASSLVSGANTGELFF; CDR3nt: TGCGCCAGCAGCTTGGTTTCGGGAGCGAACACCGGGGAGCTGTTTTTT
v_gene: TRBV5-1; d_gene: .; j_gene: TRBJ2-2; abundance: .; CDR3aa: CASSLPQGNTGELFF; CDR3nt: TGCGCCAGCAGCTTACCACAGGGGAACACCGGGGAGCTGTTTTTT
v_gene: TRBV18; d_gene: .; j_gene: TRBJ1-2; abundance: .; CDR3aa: CASSPGRGEGYTF; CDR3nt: TGTGCCAGCTCACCCGGGAGGGGTGAAGGCTACACCTTC
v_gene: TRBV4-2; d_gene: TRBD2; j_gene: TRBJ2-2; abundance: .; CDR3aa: CASSQDQGTSGRIGELFF; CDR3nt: TGTGCCAGCAGCCAAGATCAGGGGACTAGCGGGAGGATCGGGGAGCTGTTTTTT
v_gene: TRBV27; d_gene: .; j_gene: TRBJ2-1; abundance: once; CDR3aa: CASSRVRRGAGGNEQFF; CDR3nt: TGTGCCAGCAGTCGCGTTCGTAGGGGGGCCGGGGGCAATGAGCAGTTCTTC
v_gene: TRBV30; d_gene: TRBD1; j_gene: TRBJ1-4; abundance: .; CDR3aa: CAWRQGTNEKLFF; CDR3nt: TGTGCCTGGAGACAGGGGACTAATGAAAAACTGTTTTTT
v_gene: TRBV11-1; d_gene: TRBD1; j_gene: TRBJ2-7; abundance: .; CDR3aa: CASSLIADRAYEQYF; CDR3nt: TGTGCCAGCAGCTTAATCGCGGACAGGGCCTACGAGCAGTACTTC
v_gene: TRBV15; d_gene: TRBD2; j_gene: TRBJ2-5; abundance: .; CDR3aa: CATSRDRDYQETQYF; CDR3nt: TGTGCCACCAGCAGAGATAGGGACTATCAAGAGACCCAGTACTTC
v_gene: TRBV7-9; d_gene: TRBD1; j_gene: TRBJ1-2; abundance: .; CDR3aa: CASSLGLGDRDYGYTF; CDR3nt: TGTGCCAGCAGCTTAGGGCTCGGGGACAGGGATTATGGCTACACCTTC
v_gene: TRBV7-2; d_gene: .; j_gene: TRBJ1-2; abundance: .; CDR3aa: CASSLFAQNLGYTF; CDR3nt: TGTGCCAGCAGCTTATTTGCCCAGAATCTTGGCTACACCTTC
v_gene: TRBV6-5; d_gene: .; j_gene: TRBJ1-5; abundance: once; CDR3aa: CASHSNQPQHF; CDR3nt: TGTGCCAGCCACAGCAATCAGCCCCAGCATTTT
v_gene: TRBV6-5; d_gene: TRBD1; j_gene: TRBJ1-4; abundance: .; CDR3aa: CASPCRDRGREKLFF; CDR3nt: TGTGCCAGCCCATGCCGGGACAGGGGTCGTGAAAAACTGTTTTTT
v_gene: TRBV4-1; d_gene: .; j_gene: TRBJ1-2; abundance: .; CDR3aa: CASSLPMDRALVNYGYTF; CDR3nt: TGCGCCAGCAGCCTTCCCATGGACCGCGCCCTGGTTAACTATGGCTACACCTTC
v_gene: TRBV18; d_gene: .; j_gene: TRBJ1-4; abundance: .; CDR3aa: CASSKGNNEKLFF; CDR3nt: TGTGCCAGCTCGAAAGGAAATAATGAAAAACTGTTTTTT
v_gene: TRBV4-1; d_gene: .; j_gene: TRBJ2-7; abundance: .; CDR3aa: CASSQDLPPPREQYF; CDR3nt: TGCGCCAGCAGCCAAGATCTTCCCCCCCCCAGAGAGCAGTACTTC
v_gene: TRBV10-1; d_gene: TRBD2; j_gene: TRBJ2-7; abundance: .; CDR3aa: CAAPGLAYEQYF; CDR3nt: TGCGCCGCTCCGGGACTAGCCTACGAGCAGTACTTC
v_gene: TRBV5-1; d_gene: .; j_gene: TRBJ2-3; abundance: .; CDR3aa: CASSKFTDTQYF; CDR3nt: TGCGCCAGCAGCAAGTTCACAGATACGCAGTATTTT
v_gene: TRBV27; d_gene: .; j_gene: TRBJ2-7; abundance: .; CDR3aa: CASSPTLLASYEQYF; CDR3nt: TGTGCCAGCAGTCCAACCCTCCTAGCGAGCTACGAGCAGTACTTC
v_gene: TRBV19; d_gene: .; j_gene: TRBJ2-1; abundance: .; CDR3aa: CASRITLGTYENEQFF; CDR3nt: TGTGCCAGTAGGATAACTTTAGGGACTTACGAGAATGAGCAGTTCTTC
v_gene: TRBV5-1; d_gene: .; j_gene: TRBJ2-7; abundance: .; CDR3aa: CASRLPNYRVSEQYF; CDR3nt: TGCGCCAGCAGGTTACCCAACTACAGGGTGAGTGAGCAGTACTTC
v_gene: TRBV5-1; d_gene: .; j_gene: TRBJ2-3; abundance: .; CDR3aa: CASSLESWGPRYTQYF; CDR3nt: TGCGCCAGCAGCTTGGAGAGTTGGGGACCCCGTTATACGCAGTATTTT
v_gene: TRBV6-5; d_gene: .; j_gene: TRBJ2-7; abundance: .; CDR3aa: CASSRGTASYEQYF; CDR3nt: TGTGCCAGCAGTCGAGGGACTGCGAGCTACGAGCAGTACTTC
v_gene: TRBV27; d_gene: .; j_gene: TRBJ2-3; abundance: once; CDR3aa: CASGRTSTDTQYF; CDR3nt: TGTGCCAGCGGGAGAACTAGCACAGATACGCAGTATTTT
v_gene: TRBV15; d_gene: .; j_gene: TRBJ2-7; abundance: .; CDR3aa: CATGQGGSYEQYF; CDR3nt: TGTGCCACCGGGCAGGGGGGCTCCTACGAGCAGTACTTC
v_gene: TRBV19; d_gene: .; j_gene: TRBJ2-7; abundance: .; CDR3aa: CASSIDAPGSYEQYF; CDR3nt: TGTGCCAGTAGTATAGATGCGCCAGGTTCCTACGAGCAGTACTTC
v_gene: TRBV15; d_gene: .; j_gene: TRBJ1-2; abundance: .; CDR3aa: CATSRGRPNYGYTF; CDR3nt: TGTGCCACCAGCAGGGGACGGCCTAACTATGGCTACACCTTC
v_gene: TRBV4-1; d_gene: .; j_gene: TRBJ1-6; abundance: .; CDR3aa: CASSQDRRTANSPLHF; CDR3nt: TGCGCCAGCAGCCAAGATCGGCGGACAGCCAATTCACCCCTCCACTTT
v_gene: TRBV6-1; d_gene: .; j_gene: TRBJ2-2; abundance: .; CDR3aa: CASSDRGDTGELFF; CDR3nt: TGTGCCAGCAGTGACAGGGGCGACACCGGGGAGCTGTTTTTT
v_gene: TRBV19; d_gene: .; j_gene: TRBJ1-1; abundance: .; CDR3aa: CASSRDKWRTEAFF; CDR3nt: TGTGCCAGTAGTAGGGACAAATGGAGGACTGAAGCTTTCTTT
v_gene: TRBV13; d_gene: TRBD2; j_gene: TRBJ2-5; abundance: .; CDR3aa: CASSALAGGLRETQYF; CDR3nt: TGTGCCAGCAGCGCCCTAGCGGGGGGGCTCAGGGAGACCCAGTACTTC
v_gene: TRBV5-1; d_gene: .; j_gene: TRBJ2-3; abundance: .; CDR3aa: CASSLAGTDTQYF; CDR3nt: TGCGCCAGCAGCTTGGCAGGTACGGATACGCAGTATTTT
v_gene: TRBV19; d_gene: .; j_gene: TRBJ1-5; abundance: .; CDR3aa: CASSSKRNRVLNQPQHF; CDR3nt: TGTGCCAGTAGTTCCAAACGAAACAGGGTATTGAATCAGCCCCAGCATTTT
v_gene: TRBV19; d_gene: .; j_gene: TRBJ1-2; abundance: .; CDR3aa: CASSSRARHNYGYTF; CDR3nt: TGTGCCAGTAGTTCCAGGGCGCGCCATAACTATGGCTACACCTTC
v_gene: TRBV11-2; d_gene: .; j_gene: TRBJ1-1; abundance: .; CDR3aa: CASSLDRDNTEAFF; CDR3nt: TGTGCCAGCAGCTTAGACAGGGACAACACTGAAGCTTTCTTT
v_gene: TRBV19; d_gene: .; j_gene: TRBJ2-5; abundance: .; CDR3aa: CASSIWGTGYGETQYF; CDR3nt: TGTGCCAGTAGTATATGGGGAACAGGGTATGGGGAGACCCAGTACTTC
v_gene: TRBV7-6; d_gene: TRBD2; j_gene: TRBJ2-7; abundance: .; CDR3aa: CASSRSGGAYEQYF; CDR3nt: TGTGCCAGCAGCCGTAGCGGGGGGGCATACGAGCAGTACTTC
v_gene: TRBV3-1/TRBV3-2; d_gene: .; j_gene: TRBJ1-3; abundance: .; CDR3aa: CASSQYPGNTIYF; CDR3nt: TGTGCCAGCAGCCAATACCCTGGAAACACCATATATTTT
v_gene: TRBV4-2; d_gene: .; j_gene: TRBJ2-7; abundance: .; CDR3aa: CASSQAGTVTYEQYF; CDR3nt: TGTGCCAGCAGCCAAGCAGGGACGGTGACCTACGAGCAGTACTTC
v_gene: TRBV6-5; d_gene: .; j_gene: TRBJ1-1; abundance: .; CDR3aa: CASRDRGSNTEAFF; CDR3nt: TGTGCCAGCAGAGACAGAGGGTCGAACACTGAAGCTTTCTTT
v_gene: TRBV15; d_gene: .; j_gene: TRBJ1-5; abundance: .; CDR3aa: CATSRGGTRGNQPQHF; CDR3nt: TGTGCCACCAGCAGAGGAGGCACCAGGGGCAATCAGCCCCAGCATTTT